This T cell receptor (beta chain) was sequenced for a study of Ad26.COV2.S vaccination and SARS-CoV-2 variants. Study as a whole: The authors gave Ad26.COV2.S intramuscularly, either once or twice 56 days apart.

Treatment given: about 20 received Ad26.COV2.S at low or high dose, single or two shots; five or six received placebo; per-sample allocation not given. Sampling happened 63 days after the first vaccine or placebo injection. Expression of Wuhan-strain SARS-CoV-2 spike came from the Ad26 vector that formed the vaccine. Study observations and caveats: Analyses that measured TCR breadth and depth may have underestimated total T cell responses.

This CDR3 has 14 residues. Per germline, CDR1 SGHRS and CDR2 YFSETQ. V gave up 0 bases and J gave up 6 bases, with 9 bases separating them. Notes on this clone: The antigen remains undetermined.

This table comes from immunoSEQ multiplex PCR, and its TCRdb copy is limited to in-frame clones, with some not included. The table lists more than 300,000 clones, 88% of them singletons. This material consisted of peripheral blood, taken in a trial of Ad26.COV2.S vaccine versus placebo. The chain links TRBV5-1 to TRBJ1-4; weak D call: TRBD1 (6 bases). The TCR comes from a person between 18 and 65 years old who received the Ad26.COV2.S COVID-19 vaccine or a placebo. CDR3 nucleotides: TGCGCCAGCAGCTTGGCCAGGGGTGATGAAAAACTGTTTTTT. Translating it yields CASSLARGDEKLFF.